The present TCR beta chain was sequenced within a study of blood T cell repertoires in COVID-19. Looking at the study overall: The origin of the acute and convalescent COVID-19 samples was the United States, Italy and Spain. T cells, B-cell-depleted T cells, or PBMCs supplied cDNA or gDNA.

In the authors' workflow: From reference gene primer amplification, estimates of nucleated cell counts were derived. Assay used: immunoSEQ multiplex PCR; TCRdb lists only in-frame clones, some missing. That table supplies the V and J calls and clone size; D and trimming were determined from the DNA. The data show nearly 110,000 clones, 76% seen once. The Seattle site enrolled patients during active infection and followed them longitudinally. Germline CDR1 reads KGHDR; CDR2 reads SFDVKD. The V end was cut by 0 bases, the J end by 2 bases, with 11 bases between. This CDR3 has 16 residues. The chain is built from TRBV24-1 and TRBJ2-3, with D perhaps matching TRBD1 (6 bases). Specimen: peripheral blood. This sequence was found in a man aged 80 or over with COVID-19, enrolled during active disease. The CDR3 DNA reads TGTGCCACCAGTGATTTGGGGGGCAAGAACACAGATACGCAGTATTTT. Its protein is CATSDLGGKNTDTQYF.